This T cell receptor (beta chain) was identified in a study of blood T cell repertoires in COVID-19. Study in general: Sites across the United States, Italy and Spain contributed samples from acute and convalescent COVID-19. Sample material is recorded as cDNA or gDNA derived from T cells, B-cell-depleted T cells, or PBMCs.

The germline V gene has CDR1 LGHNA and CDR2 YSLEER. Trimming stripped 0 bases from V and 3 bases from J, with 9 bases between. This CDR3 is 15 amino acids long. Per the authors' pipeline: Reference gene primers were amplified, and this amplification served to estimate nucleated cell counts. Generated by immunoSEQ multiplex PCR, the TCRdb table keeps only in-frame clones and is missing some. V, J and clone size reflect that table, while D and trimming were determined from the DNA. The sample records about 58,000 clones, about 90% being singletons. Input material: peripheral blood. The V and J genes are TRBV4-3 and TRBJ1-5, with D unresolved. This clonotype originated in a man in his sixties with active COVID-19. The CDR3 DNA reads TGCGCCAGCAGCCAAGAGGGAGGGTTCAATCAGCCCCAGCATTTT. Translation: CASSQEGGFNQPQHF.